This T cell receptor beta chain appears in the sequencing data of a study of blood T cell repertoires in COVID-19. Overall study context: COVID-19 samples collected from the United States, Italy and Spain covered acute and convalescent phases. Sources were T cells, B-cell-depleted T cells, or PBMCs; the material itself was cDNA or gDNA.

Original handling: Reference gene primer amplification gave nucleated cell count estimates. This table comes from immunoSEQ multiplex PCR, and its TCRdb copy is limited to in-frame clones, with some not included. D and trimming come from the DNA, and the V and J calls and clone size come from that table. There are some 250,000 clones in the sample; over 75% occur only once, and approximately 1.8% lies in the top ten. Germline loops: CDR1 SGHNT, CDR2 YYREEE (reference sequence). The CDR3 extends over 13 amino acids. With 3 bases removed from V and 2 bases from J, the gap between germline ends came to 8 bases.

The clonotype comes from a man aged 25-40 years who had recovered from COVID-19. Material: peripheral blood. The chain carries TRBV5-4 and TRBJ1-2, with a tentative D call TRBD1 (5 bases). The CDR3 DNA reads TGTGCCAGCAGCTCACAGGCAAACTATGGCTACACCTTC. Translating it yields CASSSQANYGYTF.